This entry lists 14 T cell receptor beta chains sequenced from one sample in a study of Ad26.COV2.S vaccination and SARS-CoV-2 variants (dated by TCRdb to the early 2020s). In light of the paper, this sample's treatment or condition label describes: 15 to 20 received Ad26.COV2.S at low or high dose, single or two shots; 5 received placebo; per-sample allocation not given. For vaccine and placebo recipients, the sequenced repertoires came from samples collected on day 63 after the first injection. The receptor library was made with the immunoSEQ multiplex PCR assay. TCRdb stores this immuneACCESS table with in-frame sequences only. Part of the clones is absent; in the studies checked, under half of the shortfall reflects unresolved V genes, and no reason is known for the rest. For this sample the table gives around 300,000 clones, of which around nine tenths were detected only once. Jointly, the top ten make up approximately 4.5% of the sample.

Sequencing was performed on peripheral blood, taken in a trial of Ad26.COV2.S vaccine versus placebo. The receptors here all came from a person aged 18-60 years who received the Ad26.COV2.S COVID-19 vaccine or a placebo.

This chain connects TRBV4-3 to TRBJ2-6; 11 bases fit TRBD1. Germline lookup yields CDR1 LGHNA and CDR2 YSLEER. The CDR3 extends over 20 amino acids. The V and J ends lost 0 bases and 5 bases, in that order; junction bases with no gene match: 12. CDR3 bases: TGCGCCAGCAGCCAAGATGGGACAGGGGGGGATTTTGGTAGGGCCAACGTCCTGACTTTC. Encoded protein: CASSQDGTGGDFGRANVLTF.

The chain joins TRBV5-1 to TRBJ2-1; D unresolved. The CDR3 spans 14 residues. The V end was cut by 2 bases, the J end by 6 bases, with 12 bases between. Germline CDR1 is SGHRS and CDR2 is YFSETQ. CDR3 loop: CASSFDRVGNEQFF. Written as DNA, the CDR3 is TGCGCCAGCAGCTTTGACCGGGTTGGCAATGAGCAGTTCTTC.

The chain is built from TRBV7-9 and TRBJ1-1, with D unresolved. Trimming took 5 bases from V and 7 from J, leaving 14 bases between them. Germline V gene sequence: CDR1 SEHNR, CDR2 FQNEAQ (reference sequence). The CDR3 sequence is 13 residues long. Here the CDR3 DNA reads TGTGCCAGCAGCCAGATCGGCCTTGTTGAAGCTTTCTTT. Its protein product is CASSQIGLVEAFF.

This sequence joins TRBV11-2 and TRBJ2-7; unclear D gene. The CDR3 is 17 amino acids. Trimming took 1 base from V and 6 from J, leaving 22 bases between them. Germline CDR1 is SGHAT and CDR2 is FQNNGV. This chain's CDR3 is CASSLGGWAETKGEQYF. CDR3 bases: TGTGCCAGCAGCTTAGGTGGGTGGGCAGAAACTAAAGGCGAGCAGTACTTC.

CDR3 region: CASSFFPGSEKLFF. CDR3 nucleotides: TGTGCCAGCAGTTTTTTTCCGGGTAGTGAAAAACTGTTTTTT. The chain combines TRBV28 with TRBJ1-4; D is undetermined. The germline V gene has CDR1 MDHEN and CDR2 SYDVKM. The CDR3 has 14 amino acids. The germline V and J ends were trimmed by 3 bases and 7 bases, with 12 bases remaining between them.

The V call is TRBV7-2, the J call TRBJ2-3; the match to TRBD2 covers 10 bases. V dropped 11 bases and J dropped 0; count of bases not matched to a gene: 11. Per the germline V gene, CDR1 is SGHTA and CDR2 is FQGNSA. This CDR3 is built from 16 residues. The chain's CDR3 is CASERGGKVSTDTQYF. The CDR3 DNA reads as TGTGCCTCTGAGCGGGGGGGAAAAGTAAGCACAGATACGCAGTATTTT.

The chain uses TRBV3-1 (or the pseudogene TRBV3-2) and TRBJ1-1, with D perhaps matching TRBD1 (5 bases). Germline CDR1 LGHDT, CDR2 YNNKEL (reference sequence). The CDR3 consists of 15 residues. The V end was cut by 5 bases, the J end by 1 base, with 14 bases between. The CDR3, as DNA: TGTGCCAGCAGCAACTCGGACGGGACGAACACTGAAGCTTTCTTT. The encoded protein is CASSNSDGTNTEAFF.

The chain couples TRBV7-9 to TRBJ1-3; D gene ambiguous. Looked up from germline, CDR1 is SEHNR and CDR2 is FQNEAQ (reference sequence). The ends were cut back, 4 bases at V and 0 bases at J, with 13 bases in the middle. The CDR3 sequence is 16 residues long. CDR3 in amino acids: CASSSAQRTSGNTIYF. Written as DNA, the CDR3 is TGTGCCAGCAGCTCGGCCCAGAGAACCTCTGGAAACACCATATATTTT.

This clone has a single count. DNA of the CDR3: TGTGCCAGCAGCTTAGCCGGGACTCAGAATGAGCAGTTCTTC. Its translation is CASSLAGTQNEQFF. The chain uses TRBV11-3 and TRBJ2-1, with D possibly matching TRBD2 (6 bases). The V gene's germline CDR1 is SGHNT and CDR2 YENEEA. V was shortened by 1 base and J by 7 bases, with 11 bases between the two germline ends. The CDR3 extends over 14 amino acids.

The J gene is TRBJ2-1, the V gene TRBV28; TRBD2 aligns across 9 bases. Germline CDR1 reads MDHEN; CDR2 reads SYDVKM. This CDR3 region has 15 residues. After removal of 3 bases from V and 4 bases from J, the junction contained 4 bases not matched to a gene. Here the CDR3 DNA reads TGTGCCAGCAGTTTGGCGACTAGCGGATACAATGAGCAGTTCTTC. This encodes CASSLATSGYNEQFF.

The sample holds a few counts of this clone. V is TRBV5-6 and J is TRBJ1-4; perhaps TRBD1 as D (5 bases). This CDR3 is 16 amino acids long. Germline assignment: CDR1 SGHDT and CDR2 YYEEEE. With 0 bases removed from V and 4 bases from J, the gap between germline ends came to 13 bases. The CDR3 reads CASSLAGEGFNEKLFF. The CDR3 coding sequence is TGTGCCAGCAGCTTGGCGGGGGAGGGCTTTAATGAAAAACTGTTTTTT.

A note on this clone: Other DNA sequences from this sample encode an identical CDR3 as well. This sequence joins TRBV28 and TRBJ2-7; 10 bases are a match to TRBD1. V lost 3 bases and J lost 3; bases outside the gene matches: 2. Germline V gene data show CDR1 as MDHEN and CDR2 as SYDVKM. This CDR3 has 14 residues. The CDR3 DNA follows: TGTGCCAGCAGTTTCCGGGACAGGGGCTACGAGCAGTACTTC. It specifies CASSFRDRGYEQYF.

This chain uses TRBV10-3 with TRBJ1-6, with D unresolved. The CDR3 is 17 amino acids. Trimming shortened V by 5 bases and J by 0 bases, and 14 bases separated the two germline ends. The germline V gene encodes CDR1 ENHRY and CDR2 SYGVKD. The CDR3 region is CAISKEFLGSYNSPLHF. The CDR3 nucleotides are TGTGCCATCAGTAAAGAATTTTTGGGCTCCTATAATTCACCCCTCCACTTT.

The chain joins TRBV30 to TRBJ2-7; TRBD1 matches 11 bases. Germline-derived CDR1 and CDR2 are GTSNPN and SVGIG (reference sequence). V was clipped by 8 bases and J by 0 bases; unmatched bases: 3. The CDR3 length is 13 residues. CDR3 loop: CALGTGGSYEQYF. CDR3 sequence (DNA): TGTGCCCTCGGGACAGGGGGCTCCTACGAGCAGTACTTC.